This section outlines one TCR beta chain sequence together with its context. Method: immunoSEQ multiplex PCR; TCRdb's copy keeps in-frame clones and lacks some. The sample lists 600,000 or so clones; 80% to 90% were seen once. This entry is derived from a study of shared T cell receptors in the human thymus. From germline, CDR1 is SGHNT and CDR2 YYREEE (reference sequence). The ends lost 3 bases at V and 0 bases at J; junction bases unmatched: 11. This CDR3 has 19 amino acids. The same sample was also studied in work on human thymus T cells. Per that study: In corrective heart surgery, resections were taken, and these provided the thymus tissue. Thymic and blood repertoires seemed to favor certain V and J genes.

This TCR derives from a boy younger than two with a congenital heart defect. The sequenced sample consisted of thymocytes. The V and J genes are TRBV5-4 and TRBJ2-6, with 8 bases identical to TRBD1. The CDR3 DNA reads TGTGCCAGCAGCTCCCGGAGTGCGACAGGGGACTCTGGGGCCAACGTCCTGACTTTC. This gives the protein CASSSRSATGDSGANVLTF.